Presented here are 18 T cell receptor beta chains from one specimen sequenced in a study of memory B cells and T cells in multiple sclerosis. Generated by immunoSEQ multiplex PCR, the TCRdb table keeps only in-frame clones and is missing some. The data hold approximately 14,000 clones, with 69% observed a single time. Sequenced: memory (CD45RO+) CD4+ T cells from blood. The receptors were sampled from a human donor with multiple sclerosis.

This clone was recorded only once. The chain is built from TRBV11-3 and TRBJ2-1; possibly TRBD2 for D (5 bases). Germline V lookup: CDR1 SGHNT, CDR2 YENEEA. V shed 5 bases and J shed 2 bases, with 13 bases lying between them. The CDR3 extends over 15 amino acids. The chain's CDR3 is CASSPLLRAYNEQFF. The CDR3 nucleotides are TGTGCCAGCAGCCCTCTGTTGCGGGCCTACAATGAGCAGTTCTTC.

V usage is TRBV19 and J usage is TRBJ2-5; tentative D call: TRBD2 (6 bases). Germline assignment: CDR1 LNHDA and CDR2 SQIVND (reference sequence). There are 13 residues in the CDR3. The ends were cut back, 7 bases at V and 4 bases at J, with 13 bases in the middle. CDR3: CASTPLGGETQYF. The CDR3, as DNA: TGTGCCAGTACCCCTCTGGGGGGAGAGACCCAGTACTTC.

The rearrangement uses TRBV4-1 and TRBJ1-4; 9 positions match TRBD1. Germline V gene lookup returns CDR1 MGHRA and CDR2 YSYEKL. The ends lost 2 bases at V and 8 bases at J; junction bases unmatched: 6. The CDR3 extends over 15 amino acids. The CDR3 coding sequence is TGCGCCAGCAGCCAAACTGGGACAGGGCGAGAAAAACTGTTTTTT. This sequence encodes CASSQTGTGREKLFF.

The rearrangement uses TRBV18 and TRBJ2-1; maybe TRBD2 (5 bases). V was clipped by 1 base and J by 0 bases, with 7 bases between them. This CDR3 is 15 amino acids long. Germline CDR1 KGHSH, CDR2 LQKENI. Here the CDR3 DNA reads TGTGCCAGCTCACCACTTACTAGCTCCTACAATGAGCAGTTCTTC. It yields the protein CASSPLTSSYNEQFF.

The chain employs TRBV5-4 and TRBJ2-5, with 8 nucleotides matching TRBD2. CDR3 length equals 14 residues. V was clipped by 1 base and J by 2 bases; unmatched bases: 1. Germline CDR1 reads SGHNT; CDR2 reads YYREEE (reference sequence). The CDR3 DNA reads as TGTGCCAGCAGCTTGCGGGGGGGGCAAGAGACCCAGTACTTC. Amino acid sequence: CASSLRGGQETQYF.

The genes are TRBV6-1 and TRBJ2-7; possible D gene TRBD2, 5 bases. Germline V CDR1 and CDR2: MNHNS, SASEGT. Trimming stripped 1 base from V and 5 bases from J, with 6 bases between. The CDR3 is made up of 12 amino acids. The CDR3 reads CASSEVGDEQYF. The DNA of the CDR3 is TGTGCCAGCAGTGAAGTCGGGGACGAGCAGTACTTC.

The gene calls are TRBV4-2 and TRBJ1-4; no reliable D call. From germline, CDR1 is LGHNA and CDR2 YNFKEQ. The CDR3 totals 14 residues. Trimming shortened V by 1 base and J by 1 base, and 4 bases separated the two germline ends. The CDR3 nucleotides are TGTGCCAGCAGCCAAGGCGGAACTAATGAAAAACTGTTTTTT. It translates to CASSQGGTNEKLFF.

The chain links TRBV18 to TRBJ2-7; 7 nucleotides align to TRBD2. Germline V gives CDR1 KGHSH, CDR2 LQKENI. The ends lost 0 bases at V and 4 bases at J; junction bases unmatched: 6. The CDR3 is 15 amino acids. CDR3 amino acids: CASSPPGRGEYEQYF. The CDR3 DNA reads as TGTGCCAGCTCACCACCGGGACGGGGGGAATACGAGCAGTACTTC.

The chain links TRBV27 to TRBJ1-5, with D unclear. Germline-derived CDR1 and CDR2 are MNHEY and SMNVEV (reference sequence). The length of the CDR3 is 13 residues. Trimming pared 6 bases from V and 6 bases from J, leaving 12 bases between. The CDR3 sequence: CASRREWGQPQHF. The CDR3, as DNA: TGTGCCAGCAGGCGGGAGTGGGGTCAGCCCCAGCATTTT.

The rearrangement links TRBV6-1 to TRBJ1-2; 7 bases are shared with TRBD1. J lost 8 bases, V lost 6 bases, and 9 bases had no gene match. Germline V gene sequence: CDR1 MNHNS, CDR2 SASEGT. The CDR3 extends over 13 amino acids. In nucleotides, the CDR3 is TGTGCCAGCAGACAAACGAACAGGGGCGGCTACACCTTC. Translating it yields CASRQTNRGGYTF.

This clone was detected a few times. The V call is TRBV6-5, the J call TRBJ2-7; weak D call: TRBD1 (6 bases). From germline, CDR1 is MNHEY and CDR2 SVGAGI. The CDR3 is 14 residues long. The V and J ends lost 7 bases and 2 bases respectively, with 15 bases between them. CDR3 sequence (DNA): TGTGCCAGCAACCCTCAGGGGCCCACCTACGAGCAGTACTTC. It codes for CASNPQGPTYEQYF.

This clone was seen just once. The chain joins TRBV5-6 to TRBJ1-2; D uncertain. Per the germline V gene, CDR1 is SGHDT and CDR2 is YYEEEE. CDR3 length: 15 residues. V was cut by 0 bases and J by 2 bases, with 11 bases left in between. The CDR3 nucleotides read TGTGCCAGCAGCTTGGGGAACGGGGTAAACTATGGCTACACCTTC. Its translation is CASSLGNGVNYGYTF.

The rearrangement joins TRBV6-1 to TRBJ1-5, with a weak D call TRBD1 (5 bases). Trimming stripped 3 bases from V and 1 base from J, with 7 bases between. The germline V gene encodes CDR1 MNHNS and CDR2 SASEGT. The CDR3 is made up of 14 amino acids. The DNA for the CDR3 is TGTGCCAGCAGTGACCCAGGGAGCAATCAGCCCCAGCATTTT. Translation gives CASSDPGSNQPQHF.

The rearrangement links TRBV5-1 to TRBJ1-3, with 7 bases aligning to TRBD1. Losses at the gene ends were 4 bases for V and 0 bases for J; bases not matched to a gene: 4. CDR3 length: 15 residues. Germline CDR1 reads SGHRS; CDR2 reads YFSETQ. The CDR3 protein is CASSPGQISGNTIYF. CDR3 DNA: TGCGCCAGCAGCCCGGGACAGATCTCTGGAAACACCATATATTTT.

V and J are TRBV6-1 and TRBJ2-4, with TRBD2 identical over 7 bases. This CDR3 has 18 amino acids. Germline CDR1 is MNHNS and CDR2 is SASEGT. After removal of 0 bases from V and 1 base from J, the junction contained 9 bases not matched to a gene. The CDR3 protein is CASSEALPGGGAKNIQYF. In nucleotides, the CDR3 is TGTGCCAGCAGTGAAGCGCTTCCGGGAGGCGGTGCCAAAAACATTCAGTACTTC.

The chain uses TRBV2 and TRBJ1-2, with TRBD1 as a possible D gene (6 bases). V was cut by 6 bases and J by 8 bases, with 16 bases left in between. The CDR3 sequence is 13 residues long. The germline gives CDR1 SNHLY, CDR2 FYNNEI. The CDR3 DNA sequence: TGTGCCAGCAGGCTAACAGGGTCGGAGGGCTACACCTTC. Protein product: CASRLTGSEGYTF.

The chain employs TRBV14 and TRBJ2-2; D possibly corresponds to TRBD2 (7 bases). The CDR3 is 15 amino acids. V was shortened by 1 base and J by 5 bases, with 11 bases between the two germline ends. The V gene's germline CDR1 is SGHDN and CDR2 FVKESK. The CDR3 sequence is CASSQAGGPTGELFF. Here the CDR3 DNA reads TGTGCCAGCAGCCAAGCGGGGGGCCCAACCGGGGAGCTGTTTTTT.

In this sample, this clone turned up a few times. The junction shows a germline mismatch at one end, possibly a read error. V is TRBV6-6 and J is TRBJ2-7; D gene unclear. The CDR3 loop spans 15 amino acids. Germline loops: CDR1 MNHNY, CDR2 SVGAGI (reference sequence). CDR3 in DNA: TGTGCAAGCAGTTACTTTGCGCAGGCGTCGGCCGAGCAGTACTTC. Residues: CASSYFAQASAEQYF.